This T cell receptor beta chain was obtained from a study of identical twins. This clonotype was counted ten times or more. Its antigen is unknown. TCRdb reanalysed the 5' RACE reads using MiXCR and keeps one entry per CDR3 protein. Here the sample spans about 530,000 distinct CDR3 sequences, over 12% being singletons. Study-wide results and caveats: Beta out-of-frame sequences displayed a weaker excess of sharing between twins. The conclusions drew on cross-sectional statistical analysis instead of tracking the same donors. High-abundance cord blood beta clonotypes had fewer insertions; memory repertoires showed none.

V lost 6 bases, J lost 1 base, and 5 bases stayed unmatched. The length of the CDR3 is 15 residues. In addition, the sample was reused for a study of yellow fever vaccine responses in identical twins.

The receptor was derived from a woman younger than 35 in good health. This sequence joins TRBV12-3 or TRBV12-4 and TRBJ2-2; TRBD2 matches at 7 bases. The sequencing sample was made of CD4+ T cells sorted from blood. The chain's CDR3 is CASRWGLKNTGELFF. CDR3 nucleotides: TGTGCCAGCAGATGGGGACTAAAGAACACCGGGGAGCTGTTTTTT.